These T cell receptor beta chains were read from a single sample in a study of regulatory T cells in long-lasting Graves disease. MiXCR, run by TCRdb on the multiplex PCR reads, gives a single entry per CDR3 protein. The profile shows hundreds of thousands of distinct CDR3 sequences, under 20% of them singletons. The sample was also reused in another study, on T cells in Graves' hyperthyroidism and ophthalmopathy.

Sample: peripheral blood mononuclear cells (PBMCs), taken at new diagnosis, from a patient treated with antithyroid drugs. The origin of the receptors is a woman aged 25 to 45 with Graves disease. Both conserved end residues are part of each CDR3.

j_call: TRBJ1-2
v_call: TRBV6-2/TRBV6-3
cdr3_aa: CASSSRTRANYGYTF

j_call: TRBJ1-2
v_call: TRBV24-1
cdr3_aa: CATSDPGLVGYTF

j_call: TRBJ2-3
v_call: TRBV7-8
cdr3_aa: CASSRGTSGRIADTQYF

j_call: TRBJ2-7
v_call: TRBV4-2
cdr3_aa: CASSQGLAGGKSDEQYF

j_call: TRBJ1-2
v_call: TRBV6-5
cdr3_aa: CASSYYGGLEGYTF

j_call: TRBJ2-3
v_call: TRBV20-1
cdr3_aa: CSAVGYRSSTDTQYF

j_call: TRBJ2-1
v_call: TRBV13
cdr3_aa: CASQRSSGGNEQFF

j_call: TRBJ1-2
v_call: TRBV19
cdr3_aa: CASTSGGRGTGYGYTF

j_call: TRBJ2-1
v_call: TRBV20-1
cdr3_aa: CSARDLVGGEQFF

j_call: TRBJ2-5
v_call: TRBV28
cdr3_aa: CASSLLGPQETQYF